A selection of T cell receptor beta chains follows, all from one sample in a study of shared clonotypes between healthy human individuals. The table came from immunoSEQ multiplex PCR; TCRdb's copy has only in-frame clones and leaves some out. Altogether about 2.1 million clones are present, about 92% being singletons, with the ten largest covering over 1.5%. Material for sequencing was naive CD8+ T cells from PBMCs. The receptor source for this set is a man aged 18 to 35 in good health. Some clones in this sample may be carry-over from other donors' samples. The CDR3 runs from the conserved cysteine through the conserved F or W. The D gene is left open where the match is weak. For some rows the clone size is stated as once, few or many, or as a class when expanded; others skip it.

TRBD1	-	TRBV9	TRBJ2-7	TGTGCCAGCAGCGGACGGACAGGGCTGGACTACGAGCAGTACTTC	CASSGRTGLDYEQYF
TRBD2	-	TRBV28	TRBJ2-1	TGTGCCAGCAGCCCGGTCTTAGCGGGAGTGTACAATGAGCAGTTCTTC	CASSPVLAGVYNEQFF
-	once	TRBV28	TRBJ2-2	TGTGCCAGCAGTTTAGGACAAAAGGAGCTGTTTTTT	CASSLGQKELFF
TRBD2	-	TRBV7-9	TRBJ2-5	TGTGCCAGCAGCTACCCCGGCGGGAGGGCCCCAGAGACCCAGTACTTC	CASSYPGGRAPETQYF
TRBD1	-	TRBV27	TRBJ2-7	TGTGCCAGCAGTTTATCGAGTGGGACAGTCTCCTACGAGCAGTACTTC	CASSLSSGTVSYEQYF
-	-	TRBV28	TRBJ2-1	TGTGCCAGCAGTTTATGGGTAGCGGTGGCCTACAATGAGCAGTTCTTC	CASSLWVAVAYNEQFF
-	-	TRBV6-5	TRBJ2-1	TGTGCCAGCAGTTACTCTCTAGTATATGAGCAGTTCTTC	CASSYSLVYEQFF
-	-	TRBV18	TRBJ1-2	TGTGCCAGCTCACCAGACAGCTCTAACTATGGCTACACCTTC	CASSPDSSNYGYTF
-	-	TRBV1	TRBJ1-1	TGCACCAGCAGCCAGCGCGTCAGGGGAACGACTGAAGCTTTCTTT	CTSSQRVRGTTEAFF
-	-	TRBV9	TRBJ1-1	TGTGCCAGCAGCGTAGAGGACATGAACACTGAAGCTTTCTTT	CASSVEDMNTEAFF
TRBD2	-	TRBV9	TRBJ2-7	TGTGCCAGCAGCGTAAATAGCGGGAGTTACGAGCAGTACTTC	CASSVNSGSYEQYF
TRBD1	-	TRBV2	TRBJ1-1	TGTGCCAGCGTTGGACAGGGGGTGAACACTGAAGCTTTCTTT	CASVGQGVNTEAFF
-	-	TRBV7-9	TRBJ2-7	TGTGCCAGCAGCTTAGACCCTTCCGGGTACGAGCAGTACTTC	CASSLDPSGYEQYF
-	-	TRBV9	TRBJ2-7	TGTGCCAGCAGCGTAACGGGGGGCCCCTACGAGCAGTACTTC	CASSVTGGPYEQYF
-	-	TRBV28	TRBJ1-4	TGTGCCAGCAGTTTAACTGGCACGGCTAATGAAAAACTGTTTTTT	CASSLTGTANEKLFF
TRBD1	-	TRBV5-1	TRBJ2-5	TGCGCCAGCAGAGCCGACAGGGAAGAGACCCAGTACTTC	CASRADREETQYF
TRBD2	-	TRBV4-1	TRBJ2-7	TGCGCCAGCAGGTGGACTAGCGGGAGTTACGAGCAGTACTTC	CASRWTSGSYEQYF
TRBD2	-	TRBV9	TRBJ2-2	TGTGCCAGCAGCTCTAGCGGACCCGGGGAGCTGTTTTTT	CASSSSGPGELFF
TRBD1	-	TRBV5-6	TRBJ1-2	TGTGCCAGCAGCGGGGGACAGGGTCGGGGCTACACCTTC	CASSGGQGRGYTF
-	-	TRBV4-1	TRBJ1-1	TGCGCCAGCAGCCAAGCGGCAGGGGTGAGCACTGAAGCTTTCTTT	CASSQAAGVSTEAFF
TRBD2	once	TRBV4-3	TRBJ2-1	TGCGCCAGCAGCCAAGATATTCTGTCTAGCGGAAGGGACAATGAGCAGTTCTTC	CASSQDILSSGRDNEQFF
-	-	TRBV27	TRBJ1-1	TGTGCCAGCATGAAGGCAGCGCTCGGGAACACTGAAGCTTTCTTT	CASMKAALGNTEAFF
TRBD1	-	TRBV4-2	TRBJ1-2	TGTGCCAGCAGCCAAGGGGAGACAGGGTTGGTCTATGGCTACACCTTC	CASSQGETGLVYGYTF
-	once	TRBV5-1	TRBJ1-1	TGCGCCAGCAGCTTGGGTCTGGGGGCGACTGAAGCTTTCTTT	CASSLGLGATEAFF
-	-	TRBV9	TRBJ2-2	TGTGCCAGCAGCGTAGATTCCGGGGGCCGATCCGGGGAGCTGTTTTTT	CASSVDSGGRSGELFF
-	-	TRBV4-1	TRBJ1-2	TGCGCCAGCAGCCAAGTATTAGGAACTACTAACTATGGCTACACCTTC	CASSQVLGTTNYGYTF
-	once	TRBV29-1	TRBJ2-7	TGCAGCGCGTTAGCGGGGACAGGGTCAGGCGAGCAGTACTTC	CSALAGTGSGEQYF
TRBD1	once	TRBV7-9	TRBJ1-2	TGTGCCAGCAGCACCCGGACAGGGGATTCGGGTGGCTACACCTTC	CASSTRTGDSGGYTF
-	-	TRBV7-9	TRBJ2-7	TGTGCCAGCAGCTTAGGAACCGCAATTTACGAGCAGTACTTC	CASSLGTAIYEQYF
TRBD2	-	TRBV5-1	TRBJ2-7	TGCGCCAGCAGCTCTGGGACTAGCGGCTCCTACGAGCAGTACTTC	CASSSGTSGSYEQYF
TRBD2	-	TRBV9	TRBJ2-7	TGTGCCAGCAGCGTAAGGCCTAGCGGGTGGAACGAGCAGTACTTC	CASSVRPSGWNEQYF
-	-	TRBV27	TRBJ2-7	TGTGCCAGCAGTTTACGGGGGGCAATGTACGAGCAGTACTTC	CASSLRGAMYEQYF
-	-	TRBV7-8	TRBJ2-5	TGTGCCAGCAGCTCAGTGGAGGGGAAGACCCAGTACTTC	CASSSVEGKTQYF
-	-	TRBV7-9	TRBJ1-2	TGTGCCAGCAGCTTGACAGGCTCAAACCCCTTCTATGGCTACACCTTC	CASSLTGSNPFYGYTF
-	-	TRBV18	TRBJ2-6	TGTGCCAGCTCACCGACCAGGGATGGGGCCAACGTCCTGACTTTC	CASSPTRDGANVLTF
-	-	TRBV28	TRBJ1-2	TGTGCCAGCAGTTGGTATGGGGGGTCTGGCTATGGCTACACCTTC	CASSWYGGSGYGYTF
-	-	TRBV28	TRBJ1-1	TGTGCCAGCAGTGTATATTCGCGCGAAGCTTTCTTT	CASSVYSREAFF
-	few	TRBV27	TRBJ1-4	TGTGCCAGCAGGACCTTCTTGGGGGCAACTAATGAAAAACTGTTTTTT	CASRTFLGATNEKLFF
TRBD2	once	TRBV7-9	TRBJ2-1	TGTGCCAGCAGCCCACCGACTAGCGGGAGGGAGCAGTTCTTC	CASSPPTSGREQFF
-	-	TRBV10-3	TRBJ2-1	TGTGCCATCAGTGAGTCAGTCGGGAGCTCCTACAATGAGCAGTTCTTC	CAISESVGSSYNEQFF
-	-	TRBV29-1	TRBJ2-7	TGCAGCGCCACGGGACTCGGCTACGAGCAGTACTTC	CSATGLGYEQYF
-	-	TRBV29-1	TRBJ2-6	TGCAGCGTTATAGGGGGTTTTGGCTCGGGGGCCAACGTCCTGACTTTC	CSVIGGFGSGANVLTF
TRBD1	-	TRBV4-3	TRBJ2-7	TGCGCCAGCAGCCTCCTACAGGGGGCCGCCTACGAGCAGTACTTC	CASSLLQGAAYEQYF
-	-	TRBV6-5	TRBJ1-1	TGTGCCAGCAGTTTGGACAGTAGAAAAGCTTTCTTT	CASSLDSRKAFF
TRBD1	-	TRBV6-5	TRBJ2-7	TGTGCCAGCAAAATTTTTTCCGGGACAGCCTACGAGCAGTACTTC	CASKIFSGTAYEQYF
-	-	TRBV28	TRBJ2-2	TGTGCCAGCAACACGCAAATTCTAGCGCGGGGCACCGGGGAGCTGTTTTTT	CASNTQILARGTGELFF